The sample holds a few counts of the clone carrying this T cell receptor (beta chain). Generated by immunoSEQ multiplex PCR, the TCRdb table keeps only in-frame clones and is missing some. The sample contains 210,000 or so clones, about 83% of which appear only once. The V gene's germline CDR1 is SGHNT and CDR2 YENEEA. Trimming took off 2 bases at V and 8 bases at J, with 10 bases between the two ends. CDR3 length: 13 amino acids. The data were taken from a study of blood T cell repertoires in COVID-19. Overall study context: In each case, the material was cDNA or gDNA derived from T cells, B-cell-depleted T cells, or PBMCs.

The sequence was obtained from a man aged 45-60 years with active or convalescent COVID-19. The chain recombines TRBV11-3 with TRBJ2-1, with a weak D call TRBD1 (5 bases). The sequencing input was peripheral blood. CDR3 in DNA: TGTGCCAGCAGCTTATTCGAAGGGGATGAGCAGTTCTTC. Translated: CASSLFEGDEQFF.